These 2 T cell receptor beta chains share one sample of origin, sequenced in a study of T cell repertoires in cytomegalovirus infection. TCRdb used MiXCR to reprocess the reads, holding one entry per CDR3 protein. The sample contains fewer than 300,000 distinct CDR3 sequences, about 23% of which appear only once. Sequences were obtained from PBMCs. Receptor source: a human donor in good health (CMV status not recorded). Some clones in this sample may be carry-over from other donors' samples.

In this sample, this clonotype turned up a few times. The chain joins TRBV7-2 to TRBJ2-2, with TRBD2 identical over 8 bases. The CDR3 runs to 16 residues. Germline values: CDR1 SGHTA, CDR2 FQGNSA. The trim removed 3 bases at V and 6 bases at J, leaving 9 bases unmatched. This chain's CDR3 is CASSFSGLARSGELFF. The DNA for the CDR3 is TGTGCCAGCAGCTTTTCTGGACTAGCACGGTCCGGGGAGCTGTTTTTT. The whole variable domain, remainder taken from reference TRBV7-2 and TRBJ2-2, is GAGVSQSPSNKVTEKGKDVELRCDPISGHTALYWYRQSLGQGLEFLIYFQGNSAPDKSGLPSDRFSAERTGGSVSTLTIQRTQQEDSAVYLCASSFSGLARSGELFFGEGSRLTVL.

The table lists this clonotype with many counts. The chain combines TRBV7-2 with TRBJ2-5, with 11 bases identical to TRBD2. This CDR3 contains 15 residues. The V gene end was trimmed by 1 base and the J gene end by 5 bases; junction bases not matched to a gene: 3. Germline-derived CDR1 and CDR2 are SGHTA and FQGNSA. CDR3 sequence reads: CASSLGLAGRETQYF. For the CDR3, the DNA is TGTGCCAGCAGCTTAGGACTAGCGGGACGGGAGACCCAGTACTTC.